This entry lists 31 T cell receptor beta chains sequenced from one sample in a study of T cells after yellow fever vaccination. TCRdb independently ran MiXCR on the 5' RACE reads; one entry per CDR3 protein. The sample lists about 630,000 distinct CDR3 sequences, roughly an eighth occurring once. Sequences were derived from PBMCs, sampled on the day of the yellow fever booster vaccination. The receptors derive from a man aged 30 to 39 who received the YFV17D yellow fever vaccine.

The genes are TRBV9 and TRBJ1-2; D gene uncertain. CDR1 SGDLS and CDR2 YYNGEE come from the germline V gene. CDR3 length: 15 amino acids. V was shortened by 3 bases and J by 6 bases, with 18 bases between the two germline ends. The CDR3 protein is CASSAATFSENGYTF. The CDR3 DNA reads as TGTGCCAGCAGCGCCGCTACTTTCTCCGAGAATGGCTACACCTTC. Supplemented by reference TRBV9 and TRBJ1-2, the full variable domain reads DSGVTQTPKHLITATGQRVTLRCSPRSGDLSVYWYQQSLDQGLQFLIQYYNGEERAKGNILERFSAQQFPDLHSELNLSSLELGDSALYFCASSAATFSENGYTFGSGTRLTVV.

The V gene is TRBV29-1, the J gene TRBJ1-5; 7 bases are shared with TRBD1. There are 13 residues in the CDR3. Germline V gene lookup returns CDR1 SQVTM and CDR2 ANQGSEA. J was trimmed by 0 bases and V by 7 bases; bases with no gene match: 3. In DNA, the CDR3 is TGCAGCGCCGCAGGGGGTAGCAATCAGCCCCAGCATTTT. This translates into CSAAGGSNQPQHF. The full variable domain, completed using reference TRBV29-1 and TRBJ1-5, is SAVISQKPSRDICQRGTSLTIQCQVDSQVTMMFWYRQQPGQSLTLIATANQGSEATYESGFVIDKFPISRPNLTFSTLTVSNMSPEDSSIYLCSAAGGSNQPQHFGDGTRLSIL.

The chain links TRBV20-1 to TRBJ2-7; 9 positions agree with TRBD2. Losses at the gene ends were 3 bases for V and 5 bases for J; bases not matched to a gene: 8. The CDR3 covers 14 residues. Per the germline V gene, CDR1 is DFQATT and CDR2 is SNEGSKA (reference sequence). As DNA, the CDR3 is TGCAGTGCTAGTTGGCGGGAGGGCCCCAACGAGCAGTACTTC. It yields the protein CSASWREGPNEQYF.

This clonotype has ten or more counts. V is TRBV4-2 and J is TRBJ2-2, with D possibly being TRBD2 (5 bases). CDR1 is LGHNA, CDR2 YNFKEQ, per germline. V was trimmed by 1 base and J by 3 bases, leaving 12 bases between them. This CDR3 comprises 16 residues. CDR3 sequence: CASSQGRDSYTGELFF. CDR3 in DNA: TGTGCCAGCAGCCAAGGACGGGATAGTTACACCGGGGAGCTGTTTTTT.

This clonotype was detected a few times. The chain uses TRBV6-2 or TRBV6-3 and TRBJ2-7; 7 bases line up with TRBD1. V was pared by 3 bases and J by 3 bases, with 8 bases of the junction left unmatched. Germline V gene lookup returns CDR1 MNHEY and CDR2 SVGEGT. This CDR3 is built from 15 residues. The CDR3 bases are TGTGCCAGCAGTTATTCCGGGACAGACTACTACGAGCAGTACTTC. Translating it yields CASSYSGTDYYEQYF.

This chain joins TRBV7-9 and TRBJ2-7; a possible D gene is TRBD2 (6 bases). There are 15 residues in the CDR3. The V and J ends lost 1 base and 3 bases respectively, with 13 bases between them. The germline gives CDR1 SEHNR, CDR2 FQNEAQ (reference sequence). The DNA of the CDR3 is TGTGCCAGCAGCTTAGGGCTCGGGAGCCACTACGAGCAGTACTTC. Amino acids: CASSLGLGSHYEQYF.

This chain joins TRBV14 and TRBJ2-7; weak D call: TRBD2 (6 bases). The CDR3 is made up of 16 amino acids. Germline-derived CDR1 and CDR2 are SGHDN and FVKESK. Trimming took off 4 bases at V and 7 bases at J, with 23 bases between the two ends. The CDR3 DNA reads TGTGCCAGCAGCCTAAGATCGGGAGTGTGGCTAGAGGAGCAGTACTTC. Translation: CASSLRSGVWLEEQYF.

This clonotype has only a few counts. This sequence joins TRBV18 and TRBJ1-4, with D tentatively TRBD1 (6 bases). This CDR3 region has 15 residues. Per germline, CDR1 KGHSH and CDR2 LQKENI. V was pared by 3 bases and J by 5 bases, with 13 bases between. The CDR3 is CASSPEQGLNEKLFF. The CDR3 DNA follows: TGTGCCAGCTCACCCGAACAGGGACTAAATGAAAAACTGTTTTTT.

This clonotype was observed many times. The rearrangement links TRBV4-3 to TRBJ2-1, with TRBD1 identical over 9 bases. The V and J ends lost 0 bases and 9 bases, in that order; junction bases with no gene match: 9. Germline CDR1 is LGHNA and CDR2 is YSLEER. This CDR3 has 16 residues. CDR3: CASSQERTGGRGEQFF. The DNA for the CDR3 is TGCGCCAGCAGCCAAGAGAGAACAGGGGGCCGGGGTGAGCAGTTCTTC.

This clonotype appeared a few times. The CDR3 protein is CAIKPLRGEQYF. As DNA, the CDR3 is TGTGCCATCAAGCCGCTTCGTGGCGAGCAGTACTTC. V and J are TRBV10-3 and TRBJ2-7; no clear D. V shed 7 bases and J shed 6 bases, with 13 bases lying between them. The CDR3 extends over 12 amino acids. The V gene's germline CDR1 is ENHRY and CDR2 SYGVKD.

The chain recombines TRBV20-1 with TRBJ2-1; 7 nucleotides line up with TRBD2. CDR3 length: 14 residues. Germline values: CDR1 DFQATT, CDR2 SNEGSKA (reference sequence). J was trimmed by 4 bases and V by 5 bases; bases with no gene match: 8. This CDR3 reads CSAATSPPYNEQFF. The CDR3 coding sequence is TGCAGTGCTGCGACTAGCCCCCCTTACAATGAGCAGTTCTTC.

CDR3: CASSLDPSYGYTF. The CDR3 nucleotides read TGTGCCAGCAGCTTAGACCCCAGCTATGGCTACACCTTC. The chain recombines TRBV11-2 with TRBJ1-2, with D unclear. Trimming removed 0 bases from V and 4 bases from J, with 6 bases in between. Germline V lookup: CDR1 SGHAT, CDR2 FQNNGV. The CDR3 extends over 13 amino acids.

This clonotype has at least ten counts. This chain connects TRBV20-1 to TRBJ2-2, with 9 bases fitting TRBD2. The germline CDR1 and CDR2 sequences are DFQATT and SNEGSKA (reference sequence). J gave up 4 bases and V 0 bases, and 6 bases lay outside the gene matches. The CDR3 is 16 residues long. CDR3 in amino acids: CSARDKLAGFTGELFF. In DNA, the CDR3 is TGCAGTGCTAGAGATAAGCTAGCGGGATTCACCGGGGAGCTGTTTTTT.

This clonotype was counted at least ten times. This sequence joins TRBV24-1 and TRBJ2-7; 7 nucleotides align to TRBD1. V was pared by 4 bases and J by 0 bases, with 5 bases of the junction left unmatched. Germline lookup yields CDR1 KGHDR and CDR2 SFDVKD. This CDR3 has 15 amino acids. The CDR3: CATSETTGDSYEQYF. In DNA form, the CDR3 reads TGTGCCACCAGTGAGACAACAGGGGACTCCTACGAGCAGTACTTC.

This chain uses TRBV11-2 with TRBJ2-7; D ambiguous. V lost 2 bases and J lost 5, with 10 bases in between. Germline CDR1 and CDR2: SGHAT and FQNNGV. This CDR3 is 13 amino acids long. The CDR3 sequence is CASSLSRSHEQYF. The CDR3 region has the DNA TGTGCCAGCAGCTTATCTCGGTCTCACGAGCAGTACTTC.

The chain has TRBV12-3 or TRBV12-4 and TRBJ1-6; D may be TRBD1 (6 bases). Trimming left V 3 bases short and J 5 bases short, with 11 bases between. This CDR3 region has 15 residues. For the CDR3, the DNA is TGTGCCAGCAGTTTGGGACATTCCGATAATTCACCCCTCCACTTT. It is translated as CASSLGHSDNSPLHF.

The V call is TRBV7-9, the J call TRBJ1-1; the D gene is possibly TRBD1 (5 bases). The CDR3 consists of 13 residues. Germline-derived CDR1 and CDR2 are SEHNR and FQNEAQ (reference sequence). V lost 5 bases, J lost 3 bases, and 10 bases lay in between. CDR3 nucleotides: TGTGCCAGCAGCGCCCGACAGTACACTGAAGCTTTCTTT. Amino acids: CASSARQYTEAFF.

In this sample, this clonotype turned up a few times. The J gene is TRBJ1-5, the V gene TRBV5-1; TRBD1 is a possible D gene (6 bases). The germline V gene has CDR1 SGHRS and CDR2 YFSETQ. V was cut by 4 bases and J by 4 bases, with 15 bases left in between. This CDR3 is built from 15 residues. CDR3 protein: CASSRDTGVNQPQHF. The CDR3 DNA sequence: TGCGCCAGCAGCCGGGACACGGGGGTTAATCAGCCCCAGCATTTT. The full variable domain, rest sourced from reference TRBV5-1 and TRBJ1-5, is KAGVTQTPRYLIKTRGQQVTLSCSPISGHRSVSWYQQTPGQGLQFLFEYFSETQRNKGNFPGRFSGRQFSNSRSEMNVSTLELGDSALYLCASSRDTGVNQPQHFGDGTRLSIL.

This chain connects TRBV19 to TRBJ2-3, with unresolved D. Germline values: CDR1 LNHDA, CDR2 SQIVND (reference sequence). This CDR3 has 14 amino acids. V lost 3 bases and J 2 bases, leaving 9 bases between the germline ends. CDR3 DNA: TGTGCCAGTAGTATCCGGTCCCTCACAGATACGCAGTATTTT. Translation: CASSIRSLTDTQYF.

This clonotype has just one count. The chain has TRBV5-6 and TRBJ1-4; D perhaps matches TRBD1 (5 bases). Germline CDR1 and CDR2: SGHDT and YYEEEE. The CDR3 covers 15 residues. Between the trimmed V and J ends, which lost 0 bases and 8 bases, there was a span of 14 bases. The CDR3 nucleotides are TGTGCCAGCAGCTTGGCCCTTCAGGGAGGGGAAAAACTGTTTTTT. This encodes CASSLALQGGEKLFF.

This clonotype came up many times. The chain is built from TRBV20-1 and TRBJ2-1; weak D call: TRBD2 (5 bases). V gave up 6 bases and J gave up 2 bases, with 14 bases separating them. Germline CDR1 and CDR2: DFQATT and SNEGSKA (reference sequence). The CDR3 has 14 amino acids. CDR3 sequence (DNA): TGCAGTGCCGTCCTCTTCGGGACCTACAATGAGCAGTTCTTC. This sequence encodes CSAVLFGTYNEQFF.

The J gene is TRBJ2-1, the V gene TRBV7-8; maybe TRBD2 (6 bases). V was shortened by 1 base and J by 5 bases, with 15 bases between the two germline ends. Germline CDR1 SGHVS, CDR2 FQNEAQ. The CDR3 runs 16 residues. The CDR3 protein is CASSLGGGGTHNEQFF. The CDR3 DNA follows: TGTGCCAGCAGCTTAGGGGGTGGGGGGACCCACAATGAGCAGTTCTTC.

V and J are TRBV7-2 and TRBJ2-1; no firm D call. CDR1 and CDR2 from the germline V gene are SGHTA and FQGNSA. Deletions cut 3 bases from V and 0 bases from J, with 9 bases between. This CDR3 region has 15 residues. This CDR3 reads CASSFTSSSYNEQFF. CDR3 DNA sequence: TGTGCCAGCAGCTTTACCTCGAGCTCCTACAATGAGCAGTTCTTC.

The table lists this clonotype with a few counts. The rearrangement joins TRBV6-2 or TRBV6-3 to TRBJ2-5; a weak D match, TRBD2 (5 bases). The germline CDR1 and CDR2 sequences are MNHEY and SVGEGT. Deletions cut 5 bases from V and 4 bases from J, with 17 bases between. The CDR3 is 15 amino acids. CDR3 in amino acids: CASSPTTLAGETQYF. The CDR3 DNA follows: TGTGCCAGCAGTCCCACAACGCTGGCGGGAGAGACCCAGTACTTC.

This clonotype was seen more than once but under ten times. This CDR3 is CASSLTTSGPNEQFF. CDR3 nucleotide sequence: TGTGCCAGCAGTTTAACGACTAGCGGACCCAATGAGCAGTTCTTC. The chain recombines TRBV27 with TRBJ2-1; 9 bases map to TRBD2. This CDR3 contains 15 residues. V dropped 2 bases and J dropped 6; count of bases not matched to a gene: 5. Germline V lookup: CDR1 MNHEY, CDR2 SMNVEV (reference sequence).

This clonotype turned up a few times. This chain's CDR3 is CASSGSSGSPYEQYF. CDR3 coding DNA: TGTGCCAGCAGTGGGAGTAGCGGGTCCCCCTACGAGCAGTACTTC. The chain is built from TRBV9 and TRBJ2-7, with 7 bases matching TRBD2. Trimming removed 5 bases from V and 2 bases from J; junction bases left unmatched: 10. Germline CDR1 SGDLS, CDR2 YYNGEE. The CDR3 length is 15 residues.

The V call is TRBV5-1, the J call TRBJ2-1; the D is unclear. The V gene's germline CDR1 is SGHRS and CDR2 YFSETQ. The CDR3 runs 13 residues. The V end was cut by 0 bases, the J end by 15 bases, with 16 bases between. In nucleotides, the CDR3 is TGCGCCAGCAGCTTGGAGCTAACCAGTAGATTGTTCTTC. Translating gives CASSLELTSRLFF.

This sequence joins TRBV20-1 and TRBJ2-7; D possibly uses TRBD1 or TRBD2 (5 bases each). The length of the CDR3 is 12 residues. V lost 5 bases to trimming and J lost 3 bases, with 11 bases between them. Germline lookup yields CDR1 DFQATT and CDR2 SNEGSKA (reference sequence). The CDR3 sequence: CSAGGVLYEQYF. DNA of the CDR3: TGCAGTGCTGGGGGAGTGCTCTACGAGCAGTACTTC.

This chain connects TRBV19 to TRBJ1-1; D gene unclear. The CDR3 is 14 residues long. Deletions cut 4 bases from V and 0 bases from J, with 9 bases between. Looked up from germline, CDR1 is LNHDA and CDR2 is SQIVND (reference sequence). This CDR3 reads CASSKHSVNTEAFF. CDR3 nucleotide sequence: TGTGCCAGTAGTAAACACAGCGTGAACACTGAAGCTTTCTTT.

V gene TRBV7-6 combines with J gene TRBJ2-1, with TRBD2 identical over 12 bases. With V trimmed by 2 bases and J by 0 bases, 5 bases remained unmatched. Germline V lookup: CDR1 SGHVS, CDR2 FNYEAQ. The CDR3 runs 18 residues. The DNA of the CDR3 is TGTGCCAGCAGCTTACTGACTAGCGGGAGAGGCTCCTACAATGAGCAGTTCTTC. Its protein is CASSLLTSGRGSYNEQFF.

CDR3 nucleotide sequence: TGCGCCAGCAGCTTGGAACGGGGAGGGAGTACCGGGGAGCTGTTTTTT. Translated: CASSLERGGSTGELFF. This chain connects TRBV5-1 to TRBJ2-2; 7 nucleotides align to TRBD2. The CDR3 has 16 residues. Trimming removed 0 bases from V and 5 bases from J; junction bases left unmatched: 7. CDR1 SGHRS and CDR2 YFSETQ come from the germline V gene. The full variable domain, its missing parts supplied by reference TRBV5-1 and TRBJ2-2, is KAGVTQTPRYLIKTRGQQVTLSCSPISGHRSVSWYQQTPGQGLQFLFEYFSETQRNKGNFPGRFSGRQFSNSRSEMNVSTLELGDSALYLCASSLERGGSTGELFFGEGSRLTVL.